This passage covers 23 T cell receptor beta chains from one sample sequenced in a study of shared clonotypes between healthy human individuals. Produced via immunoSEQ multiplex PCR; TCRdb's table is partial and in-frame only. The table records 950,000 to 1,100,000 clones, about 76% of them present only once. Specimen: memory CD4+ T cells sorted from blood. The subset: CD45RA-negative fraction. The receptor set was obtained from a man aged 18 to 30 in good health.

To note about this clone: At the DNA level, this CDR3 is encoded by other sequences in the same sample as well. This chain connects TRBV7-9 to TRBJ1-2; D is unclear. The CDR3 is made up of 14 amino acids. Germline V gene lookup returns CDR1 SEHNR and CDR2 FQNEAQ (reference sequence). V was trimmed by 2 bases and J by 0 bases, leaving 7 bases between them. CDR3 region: CASSLRAANYGYTF. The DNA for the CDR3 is TGTGCCAGCAGCTTAAGGGCCGCTAACTATGGCTACACCTTC.

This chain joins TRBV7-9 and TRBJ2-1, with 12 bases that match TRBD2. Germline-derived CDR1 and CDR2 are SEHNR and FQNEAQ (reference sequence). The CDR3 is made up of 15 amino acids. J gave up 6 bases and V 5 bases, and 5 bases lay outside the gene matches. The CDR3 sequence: CASSPGTSGSNEQFF. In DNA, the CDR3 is TGTGCCAGCAGCCCCGGGACTAGCGGGTCCAATGAGCAGTTCTTC.

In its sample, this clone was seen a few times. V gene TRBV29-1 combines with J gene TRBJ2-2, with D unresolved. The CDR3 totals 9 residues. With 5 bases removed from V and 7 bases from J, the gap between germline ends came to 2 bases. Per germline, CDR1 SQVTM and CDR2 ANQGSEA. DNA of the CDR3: TGCAGCGTTTGCGGGGAGCTGTTTTTT. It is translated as CSVCGELFF.

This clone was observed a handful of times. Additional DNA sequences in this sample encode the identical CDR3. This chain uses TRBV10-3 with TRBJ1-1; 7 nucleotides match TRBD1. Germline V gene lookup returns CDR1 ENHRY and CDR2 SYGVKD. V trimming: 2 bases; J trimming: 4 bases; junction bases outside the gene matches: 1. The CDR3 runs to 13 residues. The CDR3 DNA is TGTGCCATCAGTGAGGACAGGGTCACTGAAGCTTTCTTT. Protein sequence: CAISEDRVTEAFF.

In DNA, the CDR3 is TGTGCCAGCAGCTTATGGGGGAATGAGCAGTTCTTC. Translated, it gives CASSLWGNEQFF. The chain recombines TRBV7-2 with TRBJ2-1; D may correspond to TRBD1 or TRBD2 (5 bases each). The V end was cut by 2 bases, the J end by 7 bases, with 6 bases between. The CDR3 spans 12 residues. Germline CDR1 and CDR2: SGHTA and FQGNSA.

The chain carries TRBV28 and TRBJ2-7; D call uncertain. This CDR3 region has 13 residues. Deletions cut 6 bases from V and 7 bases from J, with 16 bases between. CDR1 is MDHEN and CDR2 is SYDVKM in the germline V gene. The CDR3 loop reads CASSPASPGEQYF. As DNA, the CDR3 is TGTGCCAGCAGCCCAGCCTCTCCTGGGGAGCAGTACTTC.

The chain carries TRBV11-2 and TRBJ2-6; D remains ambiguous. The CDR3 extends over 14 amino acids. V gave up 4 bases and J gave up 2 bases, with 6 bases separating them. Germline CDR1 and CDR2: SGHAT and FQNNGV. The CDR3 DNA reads TGTGCCAGCAGCTCTGGACCTGGGGCCAACGTCCTGACTTTC. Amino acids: CASSSGPGANVLTF.

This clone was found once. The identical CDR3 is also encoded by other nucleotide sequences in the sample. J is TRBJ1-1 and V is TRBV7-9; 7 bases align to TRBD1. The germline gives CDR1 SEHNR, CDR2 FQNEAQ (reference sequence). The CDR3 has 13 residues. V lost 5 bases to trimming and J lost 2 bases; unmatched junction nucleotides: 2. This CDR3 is CASSRQGNTEAFF. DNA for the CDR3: TGTGCCAGCAGCAGACAGGGAAACACTGAAGCTTTCTTT. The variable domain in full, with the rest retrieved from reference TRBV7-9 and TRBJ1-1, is DTGVSQNPRHKITKRGQNVTFRCDPISEHNRLYWYRQTLGQGPEFLTYFQNEAQLEKSRLLSDRFSAERPKGSFSTLEIQRTEQGDSAMYLCASSRQGNTEAFFGQGTRLTVV.

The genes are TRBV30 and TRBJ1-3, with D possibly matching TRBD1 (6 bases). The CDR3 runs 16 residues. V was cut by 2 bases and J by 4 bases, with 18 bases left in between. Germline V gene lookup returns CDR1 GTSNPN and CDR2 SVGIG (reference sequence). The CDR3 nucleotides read TGTGCCTGGAGTTCCTCCGGGGGGGCGAGAGGAAACACCATATATTTT. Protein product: CAWSSSGGARGNTIYF. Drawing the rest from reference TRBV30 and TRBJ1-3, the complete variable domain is SQTIHQWPATLVQPVGSPLSLECTVEGTSNPNLYWYRQAAGRGLQLLFYSVGIGQISSEVPQNLSASRPQDRQFILSSKKLLLSDSGFYLCAWSSSGGARGNTIYFGEGSWLTVV.

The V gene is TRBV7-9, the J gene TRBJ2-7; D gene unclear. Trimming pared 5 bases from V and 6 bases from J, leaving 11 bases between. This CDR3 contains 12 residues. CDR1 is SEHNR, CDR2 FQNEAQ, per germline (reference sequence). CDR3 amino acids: CASSHGLLEQYF. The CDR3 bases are TGTGCCAGCAGCCATGGTTTACTCGAGCAGTACTTC.

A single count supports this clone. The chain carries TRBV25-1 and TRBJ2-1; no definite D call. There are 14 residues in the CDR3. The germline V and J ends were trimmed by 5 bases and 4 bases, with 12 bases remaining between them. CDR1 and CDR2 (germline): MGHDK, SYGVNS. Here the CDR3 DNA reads TGTGCCAGCAGTCCCCGGAGTCTATACAATGAGCAGTTCTTC. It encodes CASSPRSLYNEQFF.

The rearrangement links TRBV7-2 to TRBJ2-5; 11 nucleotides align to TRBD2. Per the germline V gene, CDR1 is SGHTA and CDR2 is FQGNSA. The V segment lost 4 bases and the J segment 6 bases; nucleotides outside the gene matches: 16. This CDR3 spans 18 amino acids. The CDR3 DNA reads TGTGCCAGCAGCTCCCCACCGGTAGCGGGGGGGACCCCGAAGACCCAGTACTTC. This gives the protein CASSSPPVAGGTPKTQYF.

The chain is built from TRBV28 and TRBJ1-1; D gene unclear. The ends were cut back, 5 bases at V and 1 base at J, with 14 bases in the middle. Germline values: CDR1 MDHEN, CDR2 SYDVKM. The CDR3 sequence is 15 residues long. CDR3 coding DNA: TGTGCCAGCAGTCCGCCAGTATGGACGAACACTGAAGCTTTCTTT. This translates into CASSPPVWTNTEAFF.

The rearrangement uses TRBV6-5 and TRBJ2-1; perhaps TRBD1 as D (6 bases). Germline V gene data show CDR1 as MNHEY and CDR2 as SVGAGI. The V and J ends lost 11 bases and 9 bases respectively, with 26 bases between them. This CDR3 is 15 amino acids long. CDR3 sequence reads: CASSGSMGQESEQFF. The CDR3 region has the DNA TGTGCCTCATCGGGTTCTATGGGACAAGAAAGTGAGCAGTTCTTC.

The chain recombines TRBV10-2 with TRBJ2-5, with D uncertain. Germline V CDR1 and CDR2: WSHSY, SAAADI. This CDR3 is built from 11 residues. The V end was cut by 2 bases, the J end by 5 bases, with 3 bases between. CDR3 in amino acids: CASSEKETQYF. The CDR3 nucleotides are TGCGCCAGCAGTGAGAAGGAGACCCAGTACTTC.

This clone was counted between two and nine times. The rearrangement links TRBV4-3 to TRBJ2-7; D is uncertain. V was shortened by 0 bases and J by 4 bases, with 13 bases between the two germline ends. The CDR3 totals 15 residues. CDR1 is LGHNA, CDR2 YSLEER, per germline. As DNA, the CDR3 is TGCGCCAGCAGCCAAGATAAACAGCCTTTTTACGAGCAGTACTTC. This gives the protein CASSQDKQPFYEQYF.

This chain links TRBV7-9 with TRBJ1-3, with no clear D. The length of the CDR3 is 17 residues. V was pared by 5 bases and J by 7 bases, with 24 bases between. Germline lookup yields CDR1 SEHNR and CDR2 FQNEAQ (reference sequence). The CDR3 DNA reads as TGTGCCAGCAGCCCCCAGGAGGGAAGGTACGACCGGAACACCATATATTTT. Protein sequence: CASSPQEGRYDRNTIYF. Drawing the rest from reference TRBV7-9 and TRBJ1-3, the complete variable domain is DTGVSQNPRHKITKRGQNVTFRCDPISEHNRLYWYRQTLGQGPEFLTYFQNEAQLEKSRLLSDRFSAERPKGSFSTLEIQRTEQGDSAMYLCASSPQEGRYDRNTIYFGEGSWLTVV.

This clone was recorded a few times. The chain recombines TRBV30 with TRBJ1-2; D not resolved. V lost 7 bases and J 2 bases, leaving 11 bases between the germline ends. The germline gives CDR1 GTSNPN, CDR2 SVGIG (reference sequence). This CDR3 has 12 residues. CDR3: CASRPQNYGYTF. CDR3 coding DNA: TGTGCCTCTCGGCCGCAAAACTATGGCTACACCTTC.

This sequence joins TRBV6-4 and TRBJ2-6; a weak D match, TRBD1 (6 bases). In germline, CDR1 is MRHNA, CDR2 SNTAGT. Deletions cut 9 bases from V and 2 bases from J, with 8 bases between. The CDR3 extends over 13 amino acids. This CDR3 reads CARQGPGANVLTF. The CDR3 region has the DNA TGTGCCAGACAGGGCCCTGGGGCCAACGTCCTGACTTTC.

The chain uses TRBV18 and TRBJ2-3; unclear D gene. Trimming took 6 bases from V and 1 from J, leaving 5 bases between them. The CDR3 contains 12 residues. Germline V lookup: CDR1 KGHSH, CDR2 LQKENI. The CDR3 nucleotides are TGTGCCAGCTCGCTACGCACAGATACGCAGTATTTT. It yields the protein CASSLRTDTQYF.

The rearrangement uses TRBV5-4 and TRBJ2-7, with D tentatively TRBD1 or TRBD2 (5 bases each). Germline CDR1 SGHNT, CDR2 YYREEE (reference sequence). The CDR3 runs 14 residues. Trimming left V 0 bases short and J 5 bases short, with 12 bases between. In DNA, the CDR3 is TGTGCCAGCAGCTTGGGAGGGACCAGGGACGAGCAGTACTTC. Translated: CASSLGGTRDEQYF.

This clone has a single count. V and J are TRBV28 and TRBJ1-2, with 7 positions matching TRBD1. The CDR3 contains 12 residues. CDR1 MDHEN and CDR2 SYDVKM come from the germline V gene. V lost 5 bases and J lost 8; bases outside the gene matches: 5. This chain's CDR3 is CASSPQGWGYTF. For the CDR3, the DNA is TGTGCCAGCAGTCCACAGGGGTGGGGCTACACCTTC.

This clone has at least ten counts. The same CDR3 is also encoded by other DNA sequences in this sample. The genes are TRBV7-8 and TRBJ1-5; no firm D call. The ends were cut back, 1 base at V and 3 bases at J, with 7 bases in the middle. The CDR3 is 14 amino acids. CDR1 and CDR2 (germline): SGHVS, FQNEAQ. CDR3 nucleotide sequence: TGTGCCAGCAGCTTAGTCGGCCTCAATCAGCCCCAGCATTTT. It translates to CASSLVGLNQPQHF.